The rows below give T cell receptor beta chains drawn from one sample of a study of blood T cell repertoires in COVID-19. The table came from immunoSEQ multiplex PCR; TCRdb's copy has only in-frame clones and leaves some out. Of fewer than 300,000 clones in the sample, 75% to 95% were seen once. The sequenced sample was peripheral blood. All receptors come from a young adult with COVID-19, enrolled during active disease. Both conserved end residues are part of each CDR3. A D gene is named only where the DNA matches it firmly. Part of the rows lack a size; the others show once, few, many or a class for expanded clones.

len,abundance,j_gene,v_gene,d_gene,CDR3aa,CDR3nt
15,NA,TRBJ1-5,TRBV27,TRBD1,CASMRDRFSNQPQHF,TGTGCCAGCATGAGGGACAGATTTAGCAATCAGCCCCAGCATTTT
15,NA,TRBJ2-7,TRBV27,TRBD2,CASSLKLARYYEQYF,TGTGCCAGCAGTCTAAAACTAGCGAGGTACTACGAGCAGTACTTC
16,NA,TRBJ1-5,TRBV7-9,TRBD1,CASSHYTGGVDQPQHF,TGTGCCAGCAGCCATTATACAGGGGGCGTAGATCAGCCCCAGCATTTT
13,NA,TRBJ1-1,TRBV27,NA,CASSLSIGGTAFF,TGTGCCAGCAGTTTATCGATCGGGGGGACGGCTTTCTTT
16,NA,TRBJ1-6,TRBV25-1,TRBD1,CASSQTSTGHPSPLHF,TGTGCCAGCAGTCAGACTTCGACAGGGCACCCTTCACCCCTCCACTTT
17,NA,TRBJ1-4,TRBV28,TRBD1,CASSPFIGTAINEKLFF,TGTGCCAGCAGCCCCTTTATTGGGACAGCTATTAATGAAAAACTGTTTTTT
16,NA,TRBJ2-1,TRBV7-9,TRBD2,CASSSPGLAGRGEQFF,TGTGCCAGCAGCTCCCCGGGACTAGCGGGACGGGGTGAGCAGTTCTTC
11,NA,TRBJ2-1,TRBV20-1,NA,CSAFPRAEQFF,TGCAGTGCTTTCCCCAGAGCGGAGCAGTTCTTC
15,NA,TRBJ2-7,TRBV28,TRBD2,CASSYWTSGAGEQYF,TGTGCCAGCAGTTATTGGACTAGCGGGGCTGGGGAGCAGTACTTC
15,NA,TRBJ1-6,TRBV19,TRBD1,CASSTHVTGNSPLHF,TGTGCCAGTAGTACCCATGTGACAGGGAACTCACCCCTCCACTTT
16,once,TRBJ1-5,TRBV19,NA,CASSMVGEARNQPQHF,TGTGCCAGTAGTATGGTAGGGGAGGCAAGAAATCAGCCCCAGCATTTT
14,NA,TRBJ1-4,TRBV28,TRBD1,CASHGGTGGEKLFF,TGTGCCAGCCACGGCGGGACAGGTGGGGAAAAACTGTTTTTT
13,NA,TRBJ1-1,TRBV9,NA,CASSTGTSPEAFF,TGTGCCAGCAGCACCGGGACATCCCCTGAAGCTTTCTTT
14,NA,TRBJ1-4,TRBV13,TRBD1,CASSLQGAHEKLFF,TGTGCCAGCAGCTTACAGGGGGCGCATGAAAAACTGTTTTTT
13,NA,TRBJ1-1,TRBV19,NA,CASSRGQNTEAFF,TGTGCCAGTAGTAGGGGACAGAACACTGAAGCTTTCTTT
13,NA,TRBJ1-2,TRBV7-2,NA,CAIASGLPNGYTF,TGTGCCATCGCGTCGGGTCTCCCTAATGGCTACACCTTC
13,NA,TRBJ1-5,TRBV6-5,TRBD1,CASSQGGDQPQHF,TGTGCCAGCAGCCAGGGGGGTGATCAGCCCCAGCATTTT
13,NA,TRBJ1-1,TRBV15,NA,CATRPEGDTEAFF,TGTGCCACCCGCCCCGAGGGGGACACTGAAGCTTTCTTT
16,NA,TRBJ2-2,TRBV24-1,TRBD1,CATSDSGTGHTGELFF,TGTGCCACCAGTGACTCCGGGACAGGTCACACCGGGGAGCTGTTTTTT
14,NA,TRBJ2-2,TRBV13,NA,CASSLEQNTGELFF,TGTGCCAGCAGCTTAGAACAGAACACCGGGGAGCTGTTTTTT
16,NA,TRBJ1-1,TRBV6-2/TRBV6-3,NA,CASSYSGPATNTEAFF,TGTGCCAGCAGTTACAGCGGCCCGGCGACGAACACTGAAGCTTTCTTT
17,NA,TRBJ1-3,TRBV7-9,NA,CASSLEWTVNSGNTIYF,TGTGCCAGCAGCTTAGAATGGACAGTCAACTCTGGAAACACCATATATTTT
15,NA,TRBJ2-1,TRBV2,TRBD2,CASSEGTSGTHEQFF,TGTGCCAGCAGTGAGGGAACTAGCGGGACCCATGAGCAGTTCTTC
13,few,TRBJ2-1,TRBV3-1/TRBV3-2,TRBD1,CASRIQGAHEQFF,TGTGCCAGCAGAATACAGGGGGCCCATGAGCAGTTCTTC
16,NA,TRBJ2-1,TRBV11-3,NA,CASSLEGGTAYNEQFF,TGTGCCAGCAGCTTAGAAGGCGGGACTGCCTACAATGAGCAGTTCTTC
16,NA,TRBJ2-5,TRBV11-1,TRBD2,CASSLGLAGGGETQYF,TGTGCCAGCAGCCTGGGACTAGCGGGAGGTGGAGAGACCCAGTACTTC